These T cell receptor beta chains were read from a single sample in a study of HIV-infected patients and healthy controls. TCRdb fed the 5' RACE reads into MiXCR, producing one record per CDR3 protein. Among roughly 20,000 distinct CDR3 sequences, about 8.7% were seen once, and the ten largest hold around 21%. The material sequenced was blood, taken during antiretroviral therapy. These receptors all come from an adult with HIV infection. The CDR3 runs from the conserved cysteine through the conserved F or W. D genes are given only for firm matches. Where a row states a size, it is once, few, many or the class of an expanded clone; other rows omit it.

D	J	size	V	CDR3	DNA
.	TRBJ2-4	many	TRBV28	CASSRGTVSPSKNIQYF	TGTGCCAGCAGTCGCGGGACAGTATCTCCTTCCAAAAACATTCAGTACTTC
TRBD1	TRBJ1-2	many	TRBV5-1	CASWDRSALNYGYTF	TGCGCCAGCTGGGACAGGAGCGCACTTAACTATGGCTACACCTTC
.	TRBJ1-6	many	TRBV18	CASSPARNNSPLHF	TGTGCCAGCTCACCTGCCAGGAACAATTCACCCCTCCACTTT
.	TRBJ2-2	many	TRBV6-6	CASSYSIGNGELFF	TGTGCCAGCAGTTACTCGATCGGGAACGGGGAGCTGTTTTTT
TRBD2	TRBJ2-3	many	TRBV3-1	CASSQLLARTQYF	TGTGCCAGCAGTCAACTACTAGCGCGGACGCAGTATTTT
.	TRBJ2-6	few	TRBV5-4	CASSLQGTGANVLTF	TGTGCCAGCAGCTTGCAAGGGACTGGGGCCAACGTCCTGACTTTC
TRBD2	TRBJ2-3	many	TRBV30	CAWSKREGIIGTDTQYF	TGTGCCTGGAGTAAGCGGGAGGGCATTATTGGGACAGATACGCAGTATTTT
.	TRBJ1-2	.	TRBV30	CAWGGRNYGYTF	TGTGCCTGGGGGGGCCGCAACTATGGCTACACCTTC
TRBD2	TRBJ2-2	many	TRBV10-3	CAIMAGTSTGELFF	TGTGCCATCATGGCCGGGACTAGTACCGGGGAGCTGTTTTTT
.	TRBJ2-1	many	TRBV7-3	CASSLRAGALPNEQFF	TGTGCCAGCAGCTTAAGGGCTGGGGCCCTACCCAATGAGCAGTTCTTC
.	TRBJ1-5	many	TRBV15	CATSRVAVNQPQHF	TGTGCCACCAGCAGAGTGGCAGTTAATCAGCCCCAGCATTTT
.	TRBJ2-7	few	TRBV7-3	CASRLRGEASYEQYF	TGTGCCAGCAGATTAAGGGGGGAGGCCTCCTACGAGCAGTACTTC
.	TRBJ1-2	many	TRBV6-5	CASSVTDFYGYTF	TGTGCCAGCAGTGTGACGGATTTCTATGGCTACACCTTC
TRBD2	TRBJ2-7	many	TRBV28	CASTPPPGLDLREQYF	TGTGCCAGCACTCCCCCGCCGGGACTAGATTTACGAGAGCAGTACTTC
TRBD2	TRBJ2-3	many	TRBV2	CASSGASGRDTQYF	TGTGCCAGCAGTGGAGCTAGCGGAAGAGATACGCAGTATTTT
.	TRBJ2-7	.	TRBV11-2	CASSLVAIPYEQYF	TGTGCCAGCAGCTTAGTTGCGATCCCCTACGAGCAGTACTTC
.	TRBJ1-1	medium-sized	TRBV6-1	CASSELEDTEAFF	TGTGCCAGCAGTGAACTCGAGGACACTGAAGCTTTCTTT
.	TRBJ2-3	few	TRBV29-1	CSVEDRDLSTDTQYF	TGCAGCGTTGAAGACCGGGATCTCTCCACAGATACGCAGTATTTT
.	TRBJ2-1	.	TRBV7-8	CASSLAPGGHNEQFF	TGTGCCAGCAGCTTAGCGCCCGGGGGCCACAATGAGCAGTTCTTC
.	TRBJ1-1	many	TRBV6-2/TRBV6-3	CASRLTRGGGNTEAFF	TGTGCCAGCAGACTTACCCGAGGGGGGGGGAACACTGAAGCTTTCTTT
.	TRBJ1-5	many	TRBV6-1	CASSETTAGWNQPQHF	TGTGCCAGCAGTGAAACGACAGCAGGGTGGAATCAGCCCCAGCATTTT
TRBD1	TRBJ1-5	many	TRBV2	CASRDTGGSGQPQHF	TGTGCCAGCAGGGATACAGGGGGCAGCGGTCAGCCCCAGCATTTT
.	TRBJ1-5	medium-sized	TRBV19	CASHPRASNQPQHF	TGTGCCAGTCACCCCCGGGCCTCCAATCAGCCCCAGCATTTT
.	TRBJ1-1	many	TRBV7-6	CASSLGLYRDMNTEAFF	TGTGCCAGCAGCTTAGGGTTGTACAGGGATATGAACACTGAAGCTTTCTTT
.	TRBJ2-1	once	TRBV29-1	CSVAQNLDEQFF	TGCAGCGTTGCACAGAACTTGGACGAGCAGTTCTTC
.	TRBJ1-1	many	TRBV12-3/TRBV12-4	CASTSQGHTEAFF	TGTGCCAGCACGTCCCAGGGGCACACTGAAGCTTTCTTT
.	TRBJ2-7	.	TRBV4-1	CASSPQGRDEQYF	TGCGCCAGCAGCCCCCAGGGGAGGGACGAGCAGTACTTC
TRBD1	TRBJ2-3	many	TRBV24-1	CATSDLGTAGITDTQYF	TGTGCCACCAGTGATCTGGGGACAGCAGGGATCACAGATACGCAGTATTTT
.	TRBJ2-1	many	TRBV2	CASSDNEQFF	TGTGCCAGCTCGGACAATGAGCAGTTCTTC
.	TRBJ2-1	.	TRBV20-1	CSVAPEGYNEQFF	TGCAGTGTTGCGCCCGAGGGCTACAATGAGCAGTTCTTC
TRBD1	TRBJ2-1	many	TRBV28	CASIGTGVPSYNEQFF	TGTGCCAGCATCGGGACAGGGGTCCCCTCATACAATGAGCAGTTCTTC
TRBD2	TRBJ2-2	many	TRBV11-2	CASSNPGTSGNTGELFF	TGTGCCAGCAGCAACCCCGGGACTAGCGGTAACACCGGGGAGCTGTTTTTT
.	TRBJ2-7	many	TRBV6-5	CASSYLAGHEQYF	TGTGCCAGCAGTTATTTGGCAGGCCACGAGCAGTACTTC
TRBD1	TRBJ2-3	many	TRBV9	CASSVARDRVSVTDTQYF	TGTGCCAGCAGCGTAGCTCGGGACAGGGTTTCGGTCACAGATACGCAGTATTTT
.	TRBJ2-5	many	TRBV6-5	CASSYSTRVYQETQYF	TGTGCCAGCAGTTACTCTACAAGGGTCTACCAAGAGACCCAGTACTTC
.	TRBJ2-2	many	TRBV7-3	CASSPPTGRDTGELFF	TGTGCCAGCAGCCCCCCGACAGGAAGGGACACCGGGGAGCTGTTTTTT
.	TRBJ2-1	many	TRBV5-6	CASSLVRDEQFF	TGTGCCAGCAGCTTGGTGCGGGATGAGCAGTTCTTC
.	TRBJ2-1	medium-sized	TRBV6-5	CASSPLASPYNEQFF	TGTGCCAGCAGCCCTCTAGCGAGCCCTTACAATGAGCAGTTCTTC
.	TRBJ2-3	many	TRBV5-5	CASSLAVGVTQYF	TGTGCCAGCAGCTTGGCTGTCGGCGTCACGCAGTATTTT
.	TRBJ2-5	many	TRBV20-1	CSARGGETQYF	TGCAGTGCTAGGGGTGGAGAGACCCAGTACTTC
.	TRBJ2-7	many	TRBV11-2	CASSLGGQGWYEQYF	TGTGCCAGCAGCTTAGGTGGGCAGGGGTGGTACGAGCAGTACTTC
TRBD1	TRBJ2-7	many	TRBV4-2	CASSQDRAGGYNEQYF	TGTGCCAGCAGCCAAGATAGGGCAGGGGGCTATAACGAGCAGTACTTC
.	TRBJ1-1	many	TRBV7-9	CASSFTGFEAFF	TGTGCCAGCAGCTTTACAGGGTTCGAAGCTTTCTTT
.	TRBJ2-7	large	TRBV12-3/TRBV12-4	CASTQLLQEQYF	TGTGCCAGCACCCAGTTATTGCAAGAGCAGTACTTC
.	TRBJ2-1	many	TRBV6-2/TRBV6-3	CASSYTGTPNQFF	TGTGCCAGCAGTTACACCGGGACCCCAAATCAGTTCTTC
.	TRBJ2-4	many	TRBV28	CASSLLVQDIQYF	TGTGCCAGCAGTTTATTGGTTCAGGACATTCAGTACTTC
.	TRBJ2-1	few	TRBV3-1	CASSQDGGDNEQFF	TGTGCCAGCAGCCAAGATGGAGGAGACAATGAGCAGTTCTTC
.	TRBJ2-1	many	TRBV5-1	CASSLGGGDSYNEQFF	TGCGCCAGCAGCCTAGGAGGCGGGGACTCCTACAATGAGCAGTTCTTC
TRBD2	TRBJ2-5	.	TRBV12-3/TRBV12-4	CASSRGGETQYF	TGTGCCAGCTCGCGGGGGGGGGAGACCCAGTACTTC
TRBD1	TRBJ1-2	many	TRBV19	CASSIPGQGSYGYTF	TGTGCCAGTAGTATCCCTGGACAGGGGAGCTATGGCTACACCTTC
TRBD2	TRBJ2-3	many	TRBV3-1	CASSQDSGGTQYF	TGTGCCAGCAGCCAAGATAGCGGGGGAACGCAGTATTTT
.	TRBJ1-3	.	TRBV12-3/TRBV12-4	CASSPWTLGNTIYF	TGTGCCAGCAGTCCATGGACCCTGGGAAACACCATATATTTT
.	TRBJ2-3	many	TRBV29-1	CSVEWDGGDSPDTQYF	TGCAGCGTTGAATGGGACGGCGGGGACAGCCCAGATACGCAGTATTTT
.	TRBJ1-2	many	TRBV7-6	CASSLAPRPANYGYTF	TGTGCCAGCAGCTTAGCCCCGAGGCCAGCTAACTATGGCTACACCTTC
.	TRBJ2-7	many	TRBV28	CASSPSPSHKGYEQYF	TGTGCCAGCAGTCCCTCCCCAAGCCACAAAGGTTACGAGCAGTACTTC
.	TRBJ2-5	many	TRBV20-1	CSARPSSWYQETQYF	TGCAGTGCTAGGCCGTCCAGTTGGTACCAAGAGACCCAGTACTTC
.	TRBJ2-3	medium-sized	TRBV4-1	CASSQDREQMLTDTQYF	TGCGCCAGCAGCCAAGATCGGGAACAGATGTTAACAGATACGCAGTATTTT
TRBD1	TRBJ2-7	many	TRBV3-1	CASSQDSTGGEQYF	TGTGCCAGCAGCCAAGATTCGACAGGGGGGGAGCAGTACTTC
.	TRBJ1-2	many	TRBV28	CASSLLARQDYGYTF	TGTGCCAGCAGTTTATTGGCAAGACAGGACTATGGCTACACCTTC
.	TRBJ2-1	.	TRBV20-1	CSARPRSYNEQFF	TGCAGTGCTAGACCTCGCTCCTACAATGAGCAGTTCTTC